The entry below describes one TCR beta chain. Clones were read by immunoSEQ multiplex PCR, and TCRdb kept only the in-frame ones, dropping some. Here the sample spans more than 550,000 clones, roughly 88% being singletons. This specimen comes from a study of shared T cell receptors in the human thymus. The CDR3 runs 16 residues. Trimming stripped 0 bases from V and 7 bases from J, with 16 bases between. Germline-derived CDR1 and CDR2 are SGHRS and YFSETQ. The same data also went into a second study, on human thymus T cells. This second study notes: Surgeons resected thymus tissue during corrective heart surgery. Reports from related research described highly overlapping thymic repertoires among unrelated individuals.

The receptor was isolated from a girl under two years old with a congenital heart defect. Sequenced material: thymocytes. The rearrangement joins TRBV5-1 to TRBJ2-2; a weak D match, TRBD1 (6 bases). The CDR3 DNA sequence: TGCGCCAGCAGCTTGGCAATTCCAACAGGGAGCGGGGAGCTGTTTTTT. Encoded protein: CASSLAIPTGSGELFF.